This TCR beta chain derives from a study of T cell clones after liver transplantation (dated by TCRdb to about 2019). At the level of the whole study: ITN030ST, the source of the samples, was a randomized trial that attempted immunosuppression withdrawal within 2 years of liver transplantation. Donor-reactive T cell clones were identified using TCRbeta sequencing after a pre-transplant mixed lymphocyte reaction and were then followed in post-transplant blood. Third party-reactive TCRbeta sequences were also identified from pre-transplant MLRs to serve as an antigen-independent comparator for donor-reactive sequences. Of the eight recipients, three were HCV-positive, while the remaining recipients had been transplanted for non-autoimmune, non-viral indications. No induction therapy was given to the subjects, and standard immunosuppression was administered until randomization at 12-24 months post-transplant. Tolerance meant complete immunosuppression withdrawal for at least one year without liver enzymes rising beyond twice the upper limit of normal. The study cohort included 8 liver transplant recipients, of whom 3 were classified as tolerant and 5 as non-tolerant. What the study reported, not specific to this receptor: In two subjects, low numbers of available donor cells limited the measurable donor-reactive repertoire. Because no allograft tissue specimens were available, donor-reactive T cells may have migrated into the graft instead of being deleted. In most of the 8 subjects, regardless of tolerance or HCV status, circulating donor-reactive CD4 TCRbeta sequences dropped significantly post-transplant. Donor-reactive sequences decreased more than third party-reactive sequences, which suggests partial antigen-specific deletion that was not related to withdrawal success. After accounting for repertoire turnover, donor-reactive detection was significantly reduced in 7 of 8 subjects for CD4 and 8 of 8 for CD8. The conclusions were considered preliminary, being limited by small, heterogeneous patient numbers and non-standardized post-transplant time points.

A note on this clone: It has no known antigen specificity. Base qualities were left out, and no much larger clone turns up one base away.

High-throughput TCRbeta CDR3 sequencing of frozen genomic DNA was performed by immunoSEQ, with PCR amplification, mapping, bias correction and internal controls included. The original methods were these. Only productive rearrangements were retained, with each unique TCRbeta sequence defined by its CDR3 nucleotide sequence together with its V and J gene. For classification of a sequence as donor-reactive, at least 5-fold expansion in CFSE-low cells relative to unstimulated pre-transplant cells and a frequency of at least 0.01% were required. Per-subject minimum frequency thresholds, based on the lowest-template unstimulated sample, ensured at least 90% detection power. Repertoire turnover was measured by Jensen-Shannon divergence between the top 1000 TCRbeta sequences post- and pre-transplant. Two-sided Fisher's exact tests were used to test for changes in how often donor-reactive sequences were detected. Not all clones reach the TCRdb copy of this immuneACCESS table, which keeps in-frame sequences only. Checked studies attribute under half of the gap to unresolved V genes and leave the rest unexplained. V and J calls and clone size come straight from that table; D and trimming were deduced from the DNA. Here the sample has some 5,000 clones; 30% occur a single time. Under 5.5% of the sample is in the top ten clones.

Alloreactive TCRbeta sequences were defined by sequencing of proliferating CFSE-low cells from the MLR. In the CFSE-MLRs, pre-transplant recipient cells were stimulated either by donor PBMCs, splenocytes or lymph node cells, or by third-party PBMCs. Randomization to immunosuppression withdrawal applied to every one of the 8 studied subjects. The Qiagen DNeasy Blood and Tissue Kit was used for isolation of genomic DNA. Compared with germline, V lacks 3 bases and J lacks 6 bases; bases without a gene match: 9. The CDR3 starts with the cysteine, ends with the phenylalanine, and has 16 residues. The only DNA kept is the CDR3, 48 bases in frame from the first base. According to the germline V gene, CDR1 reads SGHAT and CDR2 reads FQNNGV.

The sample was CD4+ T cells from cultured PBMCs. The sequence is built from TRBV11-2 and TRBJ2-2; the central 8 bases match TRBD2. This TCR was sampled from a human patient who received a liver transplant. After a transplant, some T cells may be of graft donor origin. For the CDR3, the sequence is CASSFQPAGVPGELFF. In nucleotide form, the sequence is TGTGCCAGCAGCTTTCAGCCAGCGGGAGTCCCCGGGGAGCTGTTTTTT.